This T cell receptor beta chain derives from a study of T-cell reconstitution after alpha-beta-depleted transplantation in children. The CDR3 has 13 residues. Trimming took off 2 bases at V and 3 bases at J, with 8 bases between the two ends. Germline assignment: CDR1 LNHNV and CDR2 YYDKDF (reference sequence). This clonotype has only a few counts. What it binds is not known. Study-level findings and limits: A year had passed since transplant, and T-cell counts and diversity by then came mostly from newly produced T cells. Day-60 TCRbeta diversity that was high in some patients was derived from surviving recipient T cells and thymic progenitors.

Preparation of the TCRbeta library was carried out with unique molecular identifiers. MiXCR was run by TCRdb on the PCR reads, yielding one entry per CDR3 protein. Of 700,000 to 950,000 distinct CDR3 sequences listed, about 16% are singletons. Sequenced material: PBMCs, mostly from graft donor cells, taken 360 days after TCRalphabeta/CD19-depleted stem cell transplant. The gene calls are TRBV15 and TRBJ2-7; maybe TRBD1 (6 bases). The source of this sequence is a male patient younger than 18 who had a stem cell transplant for acute lymphoblastic leukemia, so the T cells may come from the graft donor. The CDR3 coding sequence is TGTGCCACCAGCAGAACACAGGGCTACGAGCAGTACTTC. Its protein product is CATSRTQGYEQYF. The variable domain in full, with the rest retrieved from reference TRBV15 and TRBJ2-7, is DAMVIQNPRYQVTQFGKPVTLSCSQTLNHNVMYWYQQKSSQAPKLLFHYYDKDFNNEADTPDNFQSRRPNTSFCFLDIRSPGLGDTAMYLCATSRTQGYEQYFGPGTRLTVT.